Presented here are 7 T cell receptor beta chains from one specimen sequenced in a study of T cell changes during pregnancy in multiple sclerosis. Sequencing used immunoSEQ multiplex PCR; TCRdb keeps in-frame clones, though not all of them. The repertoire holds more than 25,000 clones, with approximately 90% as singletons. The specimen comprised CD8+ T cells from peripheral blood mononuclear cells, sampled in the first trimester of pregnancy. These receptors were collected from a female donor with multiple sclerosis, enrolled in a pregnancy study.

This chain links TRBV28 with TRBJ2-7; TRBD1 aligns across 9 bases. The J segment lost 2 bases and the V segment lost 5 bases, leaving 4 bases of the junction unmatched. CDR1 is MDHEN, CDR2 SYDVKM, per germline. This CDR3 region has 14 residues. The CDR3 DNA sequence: TGTGCCAGCAGTATCGGGACAGGGACCTACGAGCAGTACTTC. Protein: CASSIGTGTYEQYF.

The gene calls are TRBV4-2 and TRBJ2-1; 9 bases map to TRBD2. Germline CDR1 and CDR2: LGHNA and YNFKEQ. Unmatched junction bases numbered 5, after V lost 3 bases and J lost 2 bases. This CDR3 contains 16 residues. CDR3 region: CASSQETSGAYNEQFF. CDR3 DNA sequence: TGTGCCAGCAGCCAGGAGACTAGCGGAGCCTACAATGAGCAGTTCTTC.

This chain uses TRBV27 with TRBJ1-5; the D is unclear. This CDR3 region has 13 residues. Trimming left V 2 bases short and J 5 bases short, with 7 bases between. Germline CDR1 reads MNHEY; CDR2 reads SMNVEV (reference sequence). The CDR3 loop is CASSLAADQPQHF. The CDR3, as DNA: TGTGCCAGCAGTTTAGCGGCCGATCAGCCCCAGCATTTT.

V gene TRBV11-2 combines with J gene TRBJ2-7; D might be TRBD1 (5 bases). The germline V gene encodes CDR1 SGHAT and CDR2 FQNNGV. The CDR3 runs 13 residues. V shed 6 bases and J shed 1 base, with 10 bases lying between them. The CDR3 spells CASSYDRSYEQYF. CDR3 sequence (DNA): TGTGCCAGCAGTTACGACAGATCCTACGAGCAGTACTTC.

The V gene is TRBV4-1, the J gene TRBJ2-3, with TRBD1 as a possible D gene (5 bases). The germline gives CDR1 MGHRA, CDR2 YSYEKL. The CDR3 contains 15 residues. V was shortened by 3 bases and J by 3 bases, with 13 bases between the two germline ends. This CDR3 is CASSQRQISTDTQYF. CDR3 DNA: TGCGCCAGCAGCCAGAGACAGATTAGTACAGATACGCAGTATTTT.

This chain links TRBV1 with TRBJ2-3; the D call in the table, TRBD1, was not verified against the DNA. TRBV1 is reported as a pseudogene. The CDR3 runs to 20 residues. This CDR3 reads CTSSQEHSGLGHNRADTQYF. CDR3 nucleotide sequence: TGCACCAGCAGCCAAGAGCATTCAGGTCTAGGACATAACAGGGCAGATACGCAGTATTTT.

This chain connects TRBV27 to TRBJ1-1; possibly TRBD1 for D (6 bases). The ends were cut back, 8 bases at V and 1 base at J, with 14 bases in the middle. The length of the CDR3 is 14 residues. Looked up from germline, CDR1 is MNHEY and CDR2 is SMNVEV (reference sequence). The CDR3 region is CASGVGGGNTEAFF. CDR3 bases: TGTGCCAGCGGAGTAGGGGGGGGGAACACTGAAGCTTTCTTT.